Below are 32 T cell receptor beta chains sequenced from a single sample in a study of blood T cells in healthy people across ages. A sample-barcoded 5' primer and a J-beta primer mix were used in a second PCR of about 7 to 12 cycles. TCRdb recomputed calls from the 5' RACE reads with MiXCR, one row per CDR3 protein. The sample yields more than 700,000 distinct CDR3 sequences, roughly 50% seen once. The source material was blood. The source of these receptors is an elderly man in good health.

This clonotype was seen a handful of times. The chain joins TRBV6-1 to TRBJ2-7; D might be TRBD2 (5 bases). The CDR3 is 13 residues long. Looked up from germline, CDR1 is MNHNS and CDR2 is SASEGT. Trimming left V 6 bases short and J 12 bases short, with 21 bases between. The CDR3 DNA is TGTGCCAGCAGCACACGAAAAGGGTTCGAGGGGTACTTC. It translates to CASSTRKGFEGYF.

The sample holds a few counts of this clonotype. V and J are TRBV27 and TRBJ2-7; TRBD2 matches 7 bases. The CDR3 has 13 amino acids. With V trimmed by 5 bases and J by 5 bases, 6 bases remained unmatched. The germline V gene encodes CDR1 MNHEY and CDR2 SMNVEV (reference sequence). The DNA of the CDR3 is TGTGCCAGCAGTGTAGAGGGAGGGAACGAGCAGTACTTC. The encoded protein is CASSVEGGNEQYF.

This chain joins TRBV5-1 and TRBJ2-1, with 11 bases identical to TRBD2. After removal of 2 bases from V and 4 bases from J, the junction contained 2 bases not matched to a gene. Germline V gene sequence: CDR1 SGHRS, CDR2 YFSETQ. The CDR3 is 15 residues long. This CDR3 reads CASSLPSGRYNEQFF. For the CDR3, the DNA is TGCGCCAGCAGCTTACCTAGCGGGAGGTACAATGAGCAGTTCTTC.

This chain links TRBV20-1 with TRBJ2-6, with D perhaps matching TRBD1 or TRBD2 (5 bases each). Germline V CDR1 and CDR2: DFQATT, SNEGSKA (reference sequence). The CDR3 spans 15 residues. Trimming stripped 3 bases from V and 0 bases from J, with 9 bases between. DNA of the CDR3: TGCAGTGCTAGCGAGGGGAGCTCTGGGGCCAACGTCCTGACTTTC. The encoded protein is CSASEGSSGANVLTF.

The chain joins TRBV28 to TRBJ2-5; D is perhaps TRBD2 (6 bases). The germline gives CDR1 MDHEN, CDR2 SYDVKM. The CDR3 consists of 12 residues. V lost 7 bases to trimming and J lost 1 base, with 7 bases between them. DNA of the CDR3: TGTGCCAGCACGGGGGTCCAAGAGACCCAGTACTTC. Amino acid sequence: CASTGVQETQYF.

The chain recombines TRBV3-1 with TRBJ2-1, with TRBD2 matching over 7 bases. The V gene end was trimmed by 8 bases and the J gene end by 10 bases; junction bases not matched to a gene: 11. This CDR3 comprises 13 residues. Germline CDR1 is LGHDT and CDR2 is YNNKEL (reference sequence). The CDR3 reads CASSLREFGEQFF. For the CDR3, the DNA is TGTGCCAGCTCGTTGCGGGAGTTTGGGGAGCAGTTCTTC.

The chain has TRBV4-1 and TRBJ2-4, with D unresolved. This CDR3 comprises 15 residues. The germline V and J ends were trimmed by 4 bases and 2 bases, with 12 bases remaining between them. CDR1 is MGHRA and CDR2 is YSYEKL in the germline V gene. CDR3 residues: CASSPLALPKNIQYF. CDR3 sequence (DNA): TGCGCCAGCAGCCCTTTAGCTCTTCCCAAAAACATTCAGTACTTC.

V and J are TRBV2 and TRBJ2-3; D is unresolved. Germline-derived CDR1 and CDR2 are SNHLY and FYNNEI. There are 14 residues in the CDR3. The V end lost 9 bases, the J end lost 0 bases, and 13 bases lay between the germline ends. The CDR3 DNA reads as TGTGCCAGTCCGCTGGTAACTAGCACAGATACGCAGTATTTT. Protein sequence: CASPLVTSTDTQYF.

This clonotype was counted at least ten times. The J gene is TRBJ2-7, the V gene TRBV28; weak D call: TRBD1 (6 bases). V was clipped by 7 bases and J by 0 bases, with 16 bases between them. This CDR3 has 15 amino acids. Germline CDR1 and CDR2: MDHEN and SYDVKM. CDR3 region: CASTITGSGSYEQYF. In DNA form, the CDR3 reads TGTGCCAGCACCATTACAGGGTCTGGCTCCTACGAGCAGTACTTC. Variable domain in full (rest from reference TRBV28 and TRBJ2-7): DVKVTQSSRYLVKRTGEKVFLECVQDMDHENMFWYRQDPGLGLRLIYFSYDVKMKEKGDIPEGYSVSREKKERFSLILESASTNQTSMYLCASTITGSGSYEQYFGPGTRLTVT.

The V and J genes are TRBV3-1 and TRBJ1-2, with 9 bases identical to TRBD1. J gave up 9 bases and V 3 bases, and 11 bases lay outside the gene matches. CDR1 and CDR2 from the germline V gene are LGHDT and YNNKEL (reference sequence). The CDR3 runs to 15 residues. The CDR3 DNA follows: TGTGCCAGCAGCCAGATGGGACAGGGAGTAGGTAGCTACACCTTC. It specifies CASSQMGQGVGSYTF.

The chain employs TRBV5-5 and TRBJ1-5; 7 bases fit TRBD1. After removal of 6 bases from V and 5 bases from J, the junction contained 8 bases not matched to a gene. Germline V gene lookup returns CDR1 SGHKS and CDR2 YYEKEE (reference sequence). CDR3 size: 14 residues. The CDR3 DNA is TGTGCCAGCACCCCAGGGGGGTACGATCAGCCCCAGCATTTT. As protein: CASTPGGYDQPQHF.

This clonotype was observed a handful of times. The genes are TRBV19 and TRBJ2-1, with D tentatively TRBD1 (5 bases). Per germline, CDR1 LNHDA and CDR2 SQIVND (reference sequence). This CDR3 contains 13 residues. Trimming removed 5 bases from V and 10 bases from J, with 15 bases in between. The CDR3 region has the DNA TGTGCCAGTAGTCCAAACGCAGGGTTAGAGCAGTTCTTC. It yields the protein CASSPNAGLEQFF.

The chain is built from TRBV6-5 and TRBJ1-6; D is possibly TRBD1 (6 bases). Germline CDR1 reads MNHEY; CDR2 reads SVGAGI. V lost 0 bases and J lost 9, with 15 bases in between. The CDR3 sequence is 16 residues long. The CDR3 DNA follows: TGTGCCAGCAGTTACTCGACGCAGGGGTTTAGTTCACCCCTCCACTTT. Translating it yields CASSYSTQGFSSPLHF.

The chain recombines TRBV5-8 with TRBJ2-1, with 12 bases matching TRBD2. CDR1 and CDR2 (germline): SGHTS, YDEGEE. The CDR3 loop spans 17 amino acids. V lost 2 bases and J lost 4; bases outside the gene matches: 7. The CDR3 spells CASSFGLAGGSYNEQFF. CDR3 bases: TGTGCCAGCAGCTTTGGGCTAGCGGGAGGGTCTTACAATGAGCAGTTCTTC.

This chain links TRBV20-1 with TRBJ2-1; possibly TRBD2 for D (6 bases). CDR1 is DFQATT and CDR2 is SNEGSKA in the germline V gene (reference sequence). The CDR3 totals 15 residues. The V gene lost 3 bases and the J gene lost 4 bases, with 16 bases spanning the gap. The DNA of the CDR3 is TGCAGTGCTAGGCGACCAAGGGGACTGTACAATGAGCAGTTCTTC. It codes for CSARRPRGLYNEQFF.

This rearrangement joins TRBV9 to TRBJ1-1; D unclear. The V and J ends lost 0 bases and 7 bases respectively, with 7 bases between them. The CDR3 length is 12 residues. Germline V gene sequence: CDR1 SGDLS, CDR2 YYNGEE. In nucleotides, the CDR3 is TGTGCCAGCAGCGTAGTTGGAGGTGAAGCTTTCTTT. Translation gives CASSVVGGEAFF.

V gene TRBV20-1 combines with J gene TRBJ2-4; 7 nucleotides match TRBD2. V gave up 6 bases and J gave up 4 bases; unmatched junction bases: 9. Germline-derived CDR1 and CDR2 are DFQATT and SNEGSKA (reference sequence). CDR3 length: 14 residues. The CDR3 DNA follows: TGCAGTGCCGCTAGCGGAACAAAAAAAAACATTCAGTACTTC. Translating gives CSAASGTKKNIQYF.

This clonotype was counted a few times. This chain uses TRBV24-1 with TRBJ2-7; 9 nucleotides match TRBD1. V lost 3 bases and J lost 3; bases outside the gene matches: 5. There are 15 residues in the CDR3. Germline CDR1 and CDR2: KGHDR and SFDVKD. The CDR3 coding sequence is TGTGCCACCAGTGATCAGGGACAGGGAATCTACGAGCAGTACTTC. It yields the protein CATSDQGQGIYEQYF.

Only a few counts were recorded for this clonotype. The chain recombines TRBV11-2 with TRBJ1-1, with TRBD1 as a possible D gene (5 bases). Germline CDR1 is SGHAT and CDR2 is FQNNGV. Trimming cost V 2 bases and J 4 bases, with 11 bases left between them. The CDR3 runs to 14 residues. The CDR3 region has the DNA TGTGCCAGCAGCTTAAAAGGGGCTGGCACTGAAGCTTTCTTT. Amino acids: CASSLKGAGTEAFF.

The sample holds one count of this clonotype. One end of the junction is discordant with germline, which a read error may explain. The chain employs TRBV28 and TRBJ2-3; 9 bases are shared with TRBD1. Per the germline V gene, CDR1 is MDHEN and CDR2 is SYDVKM. The CDR3 is 14 amino acids. The CDR3 here is CASSLGTGNRYAYF. In DNA, the CDR3 is TGTGCGAGCAGTTTAGGGACAGGGAACAGATACGCGTATTTT.

CDR3 DNA sequence: TGCAGCGTTGATGGGACAGAACAGTACGAGCAGTACTTC. Protein sequence: CSVDGTEQYEQYF. The chain is built from TRBV29-1 and TRBJ2-5, with TRBD1 identical over 7 bases. The end of the DNA aligns better with TRBJ2-7, so the J call may be wrong. Germline CDR1 is SQVTM and CDR2 is ANQGSEA. CDR3 length equals 13 residues.

The chain carries TRBV24-1 and TRBJ2-3, with D unresolved. Germline lookup yields CDR1 KGHDR and CDR2 SFDVKD. This CDR3 spans 13 amino acids. Trimming shortened V by 3 bases and J by 14 bases, and 17 bases separated the two germline ends. The chain's CDR3 is CATSDGVRRYAYF. CDR3 sequence (DNA): TGTGCCACCAGTGATGGGGTTCGCCGATACGCGTATTTT.

The table lists this clonotype with a few counts. This chain joins TRBV7-9 and TRBJ2-7, with TRBD1 identical over 8 bases. In germline, CDR1 is SEHNR, CDR2 FQNEAQ (reference sequence). This CDR3 region has 15 residues. J was trimmed by 5 bases and V by 4 bases; bases with no gene match: 10. The DNA of the CDR3 is TGTGCCAGCAGCTCATCGGACAGGGTCGCGCACGAGCAGTACTTC. As protein: CASSSSDRVAHEQYF.

The chain links TRBV29-1 to TRBJ2-2; no clear D gene. V dropped 1 base and J dropped 0 bases, with 6 bases sitting between them. This CDR3 contains 14 residues. Germline CDR1 SQVTM, CDR2 ANQGSEA. The CDR3 here is CSVEVVANTGELFF. CDR3 sequence (DNA): TGCAGCGTTGAAGTGGTAGCGAACACCGGGGAGCTGTTTTTT.

This clonotype has just a few counts. The chain has TRBV12-3 or TRBV12-4 and TRBJ2-1, with 12 bases fitting TRBD2. The CDR3 has 15 residues. V lost 8 bases, J lost 9 bases, and 11 bases stayed unmatched. The CDR3 loop reads CASRTFGLAGSEQFF. CDR3 in DNA: TGTGCCAGCCGTACGTTCGGACTAGCGGGATCTGAGCAGTTCTTC.

V and J are TRBV2 and TRBJ1-1; a possible D gene is TRBD1 (6 bases). The CDR3 length is 15 residues. Trimming cost V 9 bases and J 2 bases, with 19 bases left between them. In germline, CDR1 is SNHLY, CDR2 FYNNEI. The DNA of the CDR3 is TGTGCCAGGACCAACAGGGATCCCCGAAACACTGAAGCTTTCTTT. Translated, it gives CARTNRDPRNTEAFF.

This clonotype showed up just once. This chain uses TRBV18 with TRBJ1-2; 8 bases align to TRBD1. J lost 3 bases, V lost 6 bases, and 9 bases had no gene match. CDR1 and CDR2 (germline): KGHSH, LQKENI. This CDR3 has 15 residues. CDR3 loop: CASSGERQGHYGYTF. In DNA, the CDR3 is TGTGCCAGCTCGGGGGAACGACAGGGGCACTATGGCTACACCTTC.

The gene calls are TRBV5-1 and TRBJ2-4; the match to TRBD2 covers 11 bases. The J call may be wrong; the DNA end is better matched by TRBJ2-5. Germline V gene sequence: CDR1 SGHRS, CDR2 YFSETQ. The CDR3 runs to 16 residues. CDR3 sequence reads: CASSSGLAERKETQYF. The CDR3 DNA reads as TGCGCCAGCAGCTCGGGACTAGCGGAGCGGAAAGAGACCCAGTACTTC.

This clonotype was seen at least ten times. The chain combines TRBV6-1 with TRBJ1-2; no definite D call. CDR1 and CDR2 from the germline V gene are MNHNS and SASEGT. CDR3 size: 12 residues. V lost 8 bases and J 2 bases, leaving 9 bases between the germline ends. CDR3 protein: CASQKENYGYTF. CDR3 nucleotide sequence: TGTGCCAGCCAAAAGGAGAACTATGGCTACACCTTC.

The genes are TRBV20-1 and TRBJ2-1; D gene ambiguous. The germline CDR1 and CDR2 sequences are DFQATT and SNEGSKA (reference sequence). CDR3 length: 15 amino acids. With 0 bases removed from V and 2 bases from J, the gap between germline ends came to 11 bases. The CDR3 coding sequence is TGCAGTGCTAGAGATCTAGTACGCGCCTACAATGAGCAGTTCTTC. This sequence encodes CSARDLVRAYNEQFF.

This clonotype was detected a few times. The chain carries TRBV20-1 and TRBJ2-7; 7 bases agree with TRBD1. Germline CDR1 reads DFQATT; CDR2 reads SNEGSKA (reference sequence). CDR3 length: 15 amino acids. With V trimmed by 5 bases and J by 3 bases, 13 bases remained unmatched. The CDR3 sequence: CSAATPGQPGYEQYF. The CDR3 bases are TGCAGTGCTGCCACCCCGGGACAGCCGGGCTACGAGCAGTACTTC.

The chain joins TRBV10-1 to TRBJ1-2, with D unclear. Germline V gives CDR1 WNHNN, CDR2 SYGVQD (reference sequence). Between the trimmed V and J ends, which lost 3 bases and 0 bases, there was a span of 5 bases. CDR3 length: 13 amino acids. CDR3 DNA sequence: TGCGCCAGCAGTGACAGTTCTAACTATGGCTACACCTTC. It specifies CASSDSSNYGYTF.